Listed here is a single T cell receptor (beta chain). No antigen is known for it. Germline CDR1 is KGHSH and CDR2 is LQKENI. V lost 6 bases and J lost 2, with 13 bases in between. The CDR3 has 15 residues. This specimen belongs to a study of radiotherapy plus CTLA-4 blockade in lung cancer. Points from the study as a whole: TCR clones originating in tumors grew in number in blood after radiotherapy plus ipilimumab.

Assay used: immunoSEQ multiplex PCR; TCRdb lists only in-frame clones, some missing. The sample yields about 66,000 clones, around four fifths seen once. Here the sequenced sample was peripheral blood, taken from a patient treated with radiotherapy plus ipilimumab. This TCR came from a human donor with non-small cell lung cancer who had a partial response to radiotherapy plus ipilimumab. The rearrangement uses TRBV18 and TRBJ2-2, with D perhaps TRBD1 (5 bases). The CDR3 spells CASSPKGDNTGELFF. CDR3 sequence (DNA): TGTGCCAGCTCCCCAAAAGGGGATAACACCGGGGAGCTGTTTTTT.